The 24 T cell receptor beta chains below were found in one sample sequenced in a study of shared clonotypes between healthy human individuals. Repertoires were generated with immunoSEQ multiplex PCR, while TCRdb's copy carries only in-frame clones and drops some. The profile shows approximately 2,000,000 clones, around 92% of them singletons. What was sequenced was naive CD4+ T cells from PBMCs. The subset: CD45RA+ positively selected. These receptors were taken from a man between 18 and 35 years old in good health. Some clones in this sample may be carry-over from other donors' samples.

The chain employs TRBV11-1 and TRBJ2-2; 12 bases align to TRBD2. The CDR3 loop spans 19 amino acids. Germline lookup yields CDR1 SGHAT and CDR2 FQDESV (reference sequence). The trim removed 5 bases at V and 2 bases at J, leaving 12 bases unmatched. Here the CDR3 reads CASSQQHGLAGQNTGELFF. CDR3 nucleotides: TGTGCCAGCAGCCAACAACATGGACTAGCGGGACAAAACACCGGGGAGCTGTTTTTT.

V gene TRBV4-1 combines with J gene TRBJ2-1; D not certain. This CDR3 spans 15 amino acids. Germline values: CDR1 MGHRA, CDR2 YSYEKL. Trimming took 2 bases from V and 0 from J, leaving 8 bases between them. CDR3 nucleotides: TGCGCCAGCAGCCAATCCCCGAGCTCCTACAATGAGCAGTTCTTC. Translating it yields CASSQSPSSYNEQFF.

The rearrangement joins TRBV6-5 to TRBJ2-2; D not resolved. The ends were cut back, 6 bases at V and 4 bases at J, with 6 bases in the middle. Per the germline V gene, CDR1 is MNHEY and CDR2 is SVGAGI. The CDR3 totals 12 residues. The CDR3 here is CASSRLTGELFF. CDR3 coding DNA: TGTGCCAGCAGCCGCCTCACCGGGGAGCTGTTTTTT.

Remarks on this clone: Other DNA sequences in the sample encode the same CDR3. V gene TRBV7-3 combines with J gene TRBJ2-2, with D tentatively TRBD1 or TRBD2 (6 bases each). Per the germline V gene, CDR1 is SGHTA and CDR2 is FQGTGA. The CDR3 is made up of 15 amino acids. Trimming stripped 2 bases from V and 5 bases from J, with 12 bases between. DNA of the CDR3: TGTGCCAGCAGCTTAGGGCAGGGGAGGACCGGGGAGCTGTTTTTT. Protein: CASSLGQGRTGELFF.

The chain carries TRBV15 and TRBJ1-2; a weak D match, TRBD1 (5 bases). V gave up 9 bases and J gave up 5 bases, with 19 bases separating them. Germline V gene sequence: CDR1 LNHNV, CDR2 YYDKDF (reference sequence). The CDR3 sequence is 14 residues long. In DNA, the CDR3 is TGTGCCACAGCCCCGGCCAGGGTCATTTATGGCTACACCTTC. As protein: CATAPARVIYGYTF.

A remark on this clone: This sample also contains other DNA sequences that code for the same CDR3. The CDR3 DNA follows: TGTGCCAGCAGCTTGGTCGAGGAGCAGTTCTTC. Translation gives CASSLVEEQFF. This rearrangement joins TRBV5-6 to TRBJ2-1; D gene ambiguous. Trimming cost V 0 bases and J 10 bases, with 5 bases left between them. The length of the CDR3 is 11 residues. CDR1 is SGHDT, CDR2 YYEEEE, per germline. The entire variable domain, with the rest obtained from reference TRBV5-6 and TRBJ2-1, is as follows: DAGVTQSPTHLIKTRGQQVTLRCSPKSGHDTVSWYQQALGQGPQFIFQYYEEEERQRGNFPDRFSGHQFPNYSSELNVNALLLGDSALYLCASSLVEEQFFGPGTRLTVL.

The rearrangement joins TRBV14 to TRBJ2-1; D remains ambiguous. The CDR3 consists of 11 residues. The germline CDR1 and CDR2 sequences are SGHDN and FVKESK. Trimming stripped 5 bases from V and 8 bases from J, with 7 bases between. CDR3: CASSSSYEQFF. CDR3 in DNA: TGTGCCAGCAGCTCCTCCTATGAGCAGTTCTTC.

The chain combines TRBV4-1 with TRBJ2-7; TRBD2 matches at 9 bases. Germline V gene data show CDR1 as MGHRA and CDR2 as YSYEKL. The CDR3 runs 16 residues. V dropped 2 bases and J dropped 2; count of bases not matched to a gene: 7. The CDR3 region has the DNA TGCGCCAGCAGCCAATTTCCTAGCGGGGTTACCTACGAGCAGTACTTC. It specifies CASSQFPSGVTYEQYF.

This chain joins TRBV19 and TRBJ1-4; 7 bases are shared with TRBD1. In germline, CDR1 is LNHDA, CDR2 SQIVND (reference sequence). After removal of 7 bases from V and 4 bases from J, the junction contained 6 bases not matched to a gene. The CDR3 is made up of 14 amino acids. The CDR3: CASKGAGGNEKLFF. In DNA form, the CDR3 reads TGTGCCAGTAAGGGGGCAGGGGGTAATGAAAAACTGTTTTTT.

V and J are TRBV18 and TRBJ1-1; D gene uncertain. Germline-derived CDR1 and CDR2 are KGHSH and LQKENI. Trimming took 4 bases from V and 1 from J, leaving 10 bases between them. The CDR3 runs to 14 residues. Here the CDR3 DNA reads TGTGCCAGCTCACGATTCAGTGGGAACACTGAAGCTTTCTTT. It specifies CASSRFSGNTEAFF.

CDR3 DNA sequence: TGTGCCAGCAGCACATACGTAGCGGGAGGCTACAATGAGCAGTTCTTC. Its protein is CASSTYVAGGYNEQFF. This rearrangement joins TRBV5-4 to TRBJ2-1; 10 bases align to TRBD2. The CDR3 sequence is 16 residues long. V shed 4 bases, J shed 3 bases, and the junction held 7 bases outside the gene matches. Per the germline V gene, CDR1 is SGHNT and CDR2 is YYREEE (reference sequence).

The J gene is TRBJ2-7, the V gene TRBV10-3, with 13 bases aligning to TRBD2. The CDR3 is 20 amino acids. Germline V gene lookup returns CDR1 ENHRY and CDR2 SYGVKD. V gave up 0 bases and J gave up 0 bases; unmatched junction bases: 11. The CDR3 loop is CAISESRKLAGGPPSYEQYF. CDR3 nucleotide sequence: TGTGCCATCAGTGAGTCCCGCAAACTAGCGGGAGGGCCCCCCTCCTACGAGCAGTACTTC.

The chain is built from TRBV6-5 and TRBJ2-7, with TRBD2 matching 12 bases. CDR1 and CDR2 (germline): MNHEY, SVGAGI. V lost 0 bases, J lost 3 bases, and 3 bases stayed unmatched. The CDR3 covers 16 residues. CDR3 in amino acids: CASSYSPSGGVYEQYF. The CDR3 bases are TGTGCCAGCAGTTACTCCCCTAGCGGGGGGGTCTACGAGCAGTACTTC.

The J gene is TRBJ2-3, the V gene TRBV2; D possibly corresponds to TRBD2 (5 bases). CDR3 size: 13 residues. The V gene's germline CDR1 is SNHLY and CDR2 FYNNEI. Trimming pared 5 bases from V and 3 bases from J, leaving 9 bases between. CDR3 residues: CASSYSGTDTQYF. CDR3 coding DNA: TGTGCCAGCAGTTACTCGGGGACAGATACGCAGTATTTT.

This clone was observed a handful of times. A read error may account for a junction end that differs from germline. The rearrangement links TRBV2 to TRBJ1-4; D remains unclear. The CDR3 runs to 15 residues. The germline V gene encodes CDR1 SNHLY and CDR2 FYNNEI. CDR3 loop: CASREETLGNEKLFF. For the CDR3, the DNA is TGTGCCAGCAGGGAAGAGACGCTGGGGAATGAAAAACTGTTTTTT. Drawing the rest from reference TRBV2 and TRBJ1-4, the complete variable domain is EPEVTQTPSHQVTQMGQEVILRCVPISNHLYFYWYRQILGQKVEFLVSFYNNEISEKSEIFDDQFSVERPDGSNFTLKIRSTKLEDSAMYFCASREETLGNEKLFFGSGTQLSVL.

In DNA form, the CDR3 reads TGCGCCAGCAGCCGTGGAGCGGGAGGCCCCAATGAGCAGTTCTTC. It translates to CASSRGAGGPNEQFF. The chain joins TRBV4-3 to TRBJ2-1; 9 nucleotides agree with TRBD2. Trimming took 4 bases from V and 6 from J; bases not matched to a gene: 7. Germline assignment: CDR1 LGHNA and CDR2 YSLEER. The CDR3 spans 15 residues.

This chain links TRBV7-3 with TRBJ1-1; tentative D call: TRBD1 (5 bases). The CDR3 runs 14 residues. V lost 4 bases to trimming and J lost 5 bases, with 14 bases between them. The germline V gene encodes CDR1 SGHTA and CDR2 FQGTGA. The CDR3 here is CASSSGIDGTEAFF. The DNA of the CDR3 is TGTGCCAGCAGCTCAGGGATAGATGGGACTGAAGCTTTCTTT.

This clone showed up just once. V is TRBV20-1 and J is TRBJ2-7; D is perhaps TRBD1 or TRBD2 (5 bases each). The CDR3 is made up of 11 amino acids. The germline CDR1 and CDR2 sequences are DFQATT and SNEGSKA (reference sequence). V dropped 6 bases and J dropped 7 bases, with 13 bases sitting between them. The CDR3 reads CSAKGRLEQYF. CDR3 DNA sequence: TGCAGTGCCAAGGGACGGCTAGAGCAGTACTTC.

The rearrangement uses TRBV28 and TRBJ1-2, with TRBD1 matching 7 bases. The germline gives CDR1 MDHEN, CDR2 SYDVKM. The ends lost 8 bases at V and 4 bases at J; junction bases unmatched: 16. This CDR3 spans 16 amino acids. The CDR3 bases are TGTGCCAGCGGGTTTACAGGGAGGGGGCAGACCTATGGCTACACCTTC. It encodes CASGFTGRGQTYGYTF.

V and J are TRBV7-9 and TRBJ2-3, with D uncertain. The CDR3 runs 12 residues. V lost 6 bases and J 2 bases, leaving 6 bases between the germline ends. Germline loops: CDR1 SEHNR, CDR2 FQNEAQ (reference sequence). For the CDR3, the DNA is TGTGCCAGCAGGGACCACACAGATACGCAGTATTTT. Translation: CASRDHTDTQYF.

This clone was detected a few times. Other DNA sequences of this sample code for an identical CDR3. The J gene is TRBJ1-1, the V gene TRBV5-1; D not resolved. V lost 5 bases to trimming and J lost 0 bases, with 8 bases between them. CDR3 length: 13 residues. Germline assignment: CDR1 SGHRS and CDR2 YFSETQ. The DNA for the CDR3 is TGCGCCAGCAGTCTTTTTATGAACACTGAAGCTTTCTTT. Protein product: CASSLFMNTEAFF.

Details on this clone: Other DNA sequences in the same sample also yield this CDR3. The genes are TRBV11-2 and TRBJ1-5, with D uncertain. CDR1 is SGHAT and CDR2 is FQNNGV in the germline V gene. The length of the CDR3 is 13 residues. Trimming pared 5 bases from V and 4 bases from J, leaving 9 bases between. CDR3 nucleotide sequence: TGTGCCAGCAGCCTCGGGCGTAATCAGCCCCAGCATTTT. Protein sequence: CASSLGRNQPQHF.

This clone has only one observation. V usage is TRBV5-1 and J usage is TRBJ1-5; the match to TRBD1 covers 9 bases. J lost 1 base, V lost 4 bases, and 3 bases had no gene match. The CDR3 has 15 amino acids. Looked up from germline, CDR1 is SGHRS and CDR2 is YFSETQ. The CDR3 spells CASSRTGASNQPQHF. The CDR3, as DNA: TGCGCCAGCAGCCGGACAGGGGCCAGCAATCAGCCCCAGCATTTT.

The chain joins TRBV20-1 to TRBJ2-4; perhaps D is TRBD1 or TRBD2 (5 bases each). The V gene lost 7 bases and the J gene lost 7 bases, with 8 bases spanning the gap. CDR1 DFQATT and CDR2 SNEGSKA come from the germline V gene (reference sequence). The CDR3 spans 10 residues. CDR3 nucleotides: TGCAGTGGGGGGAGCAACATTCAGTACTTC. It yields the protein CSGGSNIQYF.